This TCR beta chain was recorded in a study of T-cell memory formation after mild COVID-19. Study background: Clusters of TCRs were largely donor specific.

TCRdb used MiXCR to reprocess the 5' RACE reads, holding one entry per CDR3 protein. The sample shows hundreds of thousands of distinct CDR3 sequences, roughly 21% of them seen only once. This receptor was taken from an adult woman who had mild COVID-19 (a few samples of this study predate the infection). Cell type and time point are not known. Sequenced input: PBMCs or a T cell subset sorted from them (not recorded which).

CDR3 protein: CATRRESSYEQYF. The CDR3 DNA follows: TGTGCCACCAGACGGGAATCCAGCTACGAGCAGTACTTC. The genes are TRBV15 and TRBJ2-7; a weak D match, TRBD2 (5 bases). Trimming shortened V by 6 bases and J by 3 bases, and 12 bases separated the two germline ends. The CDR3 runs to 13 residues. CDR1 and CDR2 from the germline V gene are LNHNV and YYDKDF (reference sequence).